Listed below are T cell receptor beta chains from one sample, sequenced in a study of T cell responses to AZD1222 COVID-19 vaccine. TCRdb keeps only in-frame clones here, not all; method: immunoSEQ multiplex PCR. The data contain over 90,000 clones, about 90% of them singletons. The source material was peripheral blood, sampled 28 days after the second AZD1222 dose. The receptors shown here come from an adult who received the AZD1222 COVID-19 vaccine. Each CDR3 is given with its conserved first and last residue. Each record gives: J gene, V gene, clone size, D gene, CDR3 protein, CDR3 DNA. D genes are given only for firm matches. Only part of the rows carry a size: once, few, many, or a class if the clone is expanded.

TRBJ2-5 TRBV6-1 NA NA CASSEMGAETQYF TGTGCCAGCAGTGAAATGGGGGCTGAGACCCAGTACTTC
TRBJ1-1 TRBV27 NA NA CATGSSISHTEAFF TGTGCCACTGGGTCTAGCATCTCTCACACTGAAGCTTTCTTT
TRBJ1-3 TRBV30 NA NA CAWSVSNSGNTIYF TGTGCCTGGAGTGTGAGCAACTCTGGAAACACCATATATTTT
TRBJ2-5 TRBV6-2/TRBV6-3 NA TRBD2 CASSYLALAGRKQETQYF TGTGCCAGCAGTTACTTGGCACTAGCGGGGAGAAAACAAGAGACCCAGTACTTC
TRBJ1-2 TRBV5-1 once NA CASSLEGSGGYTF TGCGCCAGCAGCTTGGAAGGGTCGGGTGGCTACACCTTC
TRBJ2-7 TRBV10-3 NA NA CAINHLSSDEQYF TGTGCCATCAACCACCTGTCTAGCGACGAGCAGTACTTC
TRBJ2-1 TRBV15 NA TRBD1 CATSRPGQGVFNEQFF TGTGCCACCAGCAGGCCGGGACAGGGGGTTTTTAATGAGCAGTTCTTC
TRBJ1-1 TRBV7-9 NA NA CASSPEGNTEAFF TGTGCCAGCAGCCCCGAGGGGAACACTGAAGCTTTCTTT
TRBJ2-5 TRBV7-6 once NA CASSPRTVKYQETQYF TGTGCCAGCAGCCCCCGGACAGTAAAGTACCAAGAGACCCAGTACTTC
TRBJ1-3 TRBV2 NA NA CASSERESSGNTIYF TGTGCCAGCAGTGAAAGAGAGAGCTCTGGAAACACCATATATTTT
TRBJ1-6 TRBV11-2 NA NA CASSLDQTLLNSPLHF TGTGCCAGCAGCTTAGACCAAACCCTCTTGAATTCACCCCTCCACTTT
TRBJ2-3 TRBV2 NA NA CASRGGATSTDTQYF TGTGCCAGCAGAGGCGGGGCCACTAGCACAGATACGCAGTATTTT
TRBJ2-5 TRBV5-1 once NA CASSWGAYQETQYF TGCGCCAGCAGCTGGGGGGCCTATCAAGAGACCCAGTACTTC
TRBJ1-2 TRBV5-5 NA TRBD1 CASSLRFGRGQSYGYTF TGTGCCAGCAGCTTGAGGTTTGGTCGGGGACAGTCCTATGGCTACACCTTC
TRBJ1-2 TRBV6-4 NA NA CASSSTGLGGYTF TGTGCCAGCAGTTCGACAGGCTTGGGTGGCTACACCTTC
TRBJ2-1 TRBV28 NA NA CASSLEGNNEQFF TGTGCCAGCAGTTTAGAAGGGAACAATGAGCAGTTCTTC
TRBJ2-1 TRBV5-1 few TRBD2 CASSLAGTSGGAPFF TGCGCCAGCAGCTTGGCCGGGACTAGCGGGGGGGCCCCGTTCTTC
TRBJ1-6 TRBV2 NA NA CASSEFKDSPLHF TGTGCCAGCAGTGAGTTTAAGGATTCACCCCTCCACTTT
TRBJ1-2 TRBV5-1 NA TRBD1 CASSPWTGPTYGYTF TGCGCCAGCAGCCCGTGGACAGGGCCCACATATGGCTACACCTTC
TRBJ2-4 TRBV6-5 NA NA CADRYPAKNIQYF TGTGCCGACCGCTACCCAGCCAAAAACATTCAGTACTTC
TRBJ1-1 TRBV7-8 NA NA CASTSLRGTEAFF TGTGCCAGCACCTCGCTGAGGGGCACTGAAGCTTTCTTT
TRBJ1-5 TRBV28 NA TRBD1 CASTGDSIYQPQHF TGTGCCAGCACCGGGGACAGCATTTATCAGCCCCAGCATTTT
TRBJ1-6 TRBV30 NA NA CAWSVQGRFDSPLHF TGTGCCTGGAGTGTACAAGGGCGCTTCGATTCACCCCTCCACTTT
TRBJ2-2 TRBV6-1 NA NA CASSGSSSTGYGLSGELFF TGTGCCAGCAGTGGCTCGAGTTCTACAGGGTACGGCCTTTCCGGGGAGCTGTTTTTT
TRBJ2-7 TRBV2 NA NA CASSGTRPSYEQYF TGTGCCAGCAGTGGCACCCGGCCCTCCTACGAGCAGTACTTC
TRBJ2-5 TRBV7-7 NA NA CASSLGLTSETQYF TGTGCCAGCAGCTTGGGCTTGACATCTGAGACCCAGTACTTC
TRBJ2-1 TRBV7-2 once TRBD1 CASSLGRQGALNEQFF TGTGCCAGCAGCTTAGGGCGACAGGGGGCCCTCAATGAGCAGTTCTTC
TRBJ2-5 TRBV29-1 NA TRBD2 CSVGLAGGQETQYF TGCAGCGTTGGTTTAGCGGGGGGACAAGAGACCCAGTACTTC
TRBJ1-2 TRBV7-2 NA NA CASSPSYYGYTF TGTGCCAGCAGCCCATCATACTATGGCTACACCTTC
TRBJ2-1 TRBV19 NA NA CASSSFSEVEQFF TGTGCCAGTAGTAGCTTTTCCGAGGTTGAGCAGTTCTTC
TRBJ1-2 TRBV4-1 NA NA CASSQVPAGGGNYGYTF TGCGCCAGCAGCCAAGTCCCAGCGGGGGGGGGAAACTATGGCTACACCTTC
TRBJ1-2 TRBV7-9 NA TRBD1 CASSHGQGKGTF TGTGCCAGCAGCCACGGACAGGGCAAAGGCACCTTC
TRBJ2-2 TRBV5-1 NA NA CATTGTESTGELFF TGCGCCACCACCGGGACTGAATCTACCGGGGAGCTGTTTTTT
TRBJ1-1 TRBV6-1 NA NA CASSERTAFMNTEAFF TGTGCCAGCAGTGAGCGTACAGCCTTTATGAACACTGAAGCTTTCTTT
TRBJ1-1 TRBV9 NA TRBD1 CASSVLDRGSTEAFF TGTGCCAGCAGCGTATTAGACAGGGGTTCCACTGAAGCTTTCTTT
TRBJ1-2 TRBV2 NA TRBD1 CASPNYRQGNQGDYTF TGTGCCAGCCCAAACTACCGACAGGGAAACCAAGGGGACTACACCTTC
TRBJ1-1 TRBV18 NA NA CASSSGMNTEAFF TGTGCCAGCTCTTCGGGTATGAACACTGAAGCTTTCTTT
TRBJ1-6 TRBV18 NA TRBD1 CASSPGQGVPLHF TGTGCCAGCTCACCGGGACAGGGGGTACCCCTCCACTTT
TRBJ1-5 TRBV19 NA NA CASSPRREEAQPQHF TGTGCCAGTAGTCCCCGGAGGGAGGAGGCTCAGCCCCAGCATTTT
TRBJ1-5 TRBV20-1 NA TRBD1 CSASRGGDQPQHF TGCAGTGCTAGTAGAGGGGGCGATCAGCCCCAGCATTTT
TRBJ1-4 TRBV7-9 NA TRBD1 CASSSRDREKLFF TGTGCCAGCAGCAGCCGGGACAGAGAAAAACTGTTTTTT